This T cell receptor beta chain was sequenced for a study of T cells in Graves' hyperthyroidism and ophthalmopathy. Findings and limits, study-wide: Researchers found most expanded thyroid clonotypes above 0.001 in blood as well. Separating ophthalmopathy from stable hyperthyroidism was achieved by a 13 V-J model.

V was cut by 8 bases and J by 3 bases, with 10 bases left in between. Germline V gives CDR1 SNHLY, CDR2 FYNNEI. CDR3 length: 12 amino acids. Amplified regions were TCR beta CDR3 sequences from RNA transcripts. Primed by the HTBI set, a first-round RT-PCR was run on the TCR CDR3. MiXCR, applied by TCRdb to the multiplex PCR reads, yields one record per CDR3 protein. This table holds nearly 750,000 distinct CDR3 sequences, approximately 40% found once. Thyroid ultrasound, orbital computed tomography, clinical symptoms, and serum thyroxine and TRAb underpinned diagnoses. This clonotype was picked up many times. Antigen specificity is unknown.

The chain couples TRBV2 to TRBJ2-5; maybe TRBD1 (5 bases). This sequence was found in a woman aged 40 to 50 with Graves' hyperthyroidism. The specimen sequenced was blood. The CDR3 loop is CASVSREETQYF. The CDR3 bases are TGTGCCAGCGTTAGCAGGGAAGAGACCCAGTACTTC.